Listed below are T cell receptor beta chains from one sample, sequenced in a study of CD4 T cells in relation to SARS-CoV-2 and coronaviruses. No antigens are known for them. Measured with immunoSEQ multiplex PCR; TCRdb has only the in-frame clones, and not every one. There are some 23,000 clones in the sample; less than 80% occur only once, and roughly a fifth lies in the top ten. The specimen sequenced was CD4+ T cells from PBMCs, cultured in vitro. The receptor source for this set is a human donor in good health. CDR3s include the opening cysteine and the closing phenylalanine or tryptophan. D genes are given only for firm matches. The size entry is marked missing in some rows and otherwise reads once, few, many or a size class.

abundance	v_gene	d_gene	j_gene	CDR3aa	CDR3nt
.	TRBV4-1	TRBD2	TRBJ2-3	CASSPRPSGSTDTQYF	TGCGCCAGCAGCCCAAGACCTAGCGGTAGCACAGATACGCAGTATTTT
.	TRBV19	.	TRBJ1-1	CASMETVSGLGDPAFF	TGTGCCAGTATGGAGACTGTCTCCGGACTAGGAGATCCAGCTTTCTTT
.	TRBV18	.	TRBJ1-5	CASSVGQNQPQHF	TGTGCCAGCTCAGTAGGACAGAATCAGCCCCAGCATTTT
.	TRBV4-1	.	TRBJ2-7	CASSQGLAFGVLNEQYF	TGCGCCAGCAGCCAAGGGTTGGCCTTCGGGGTTCTCAACGAGCAGTACTTC
.	TRBV7-9	.	TRBJ1-6	CASSLGLRGGSPLHF	TGTGCCAGCAGCTTAGGTTTACGAGGGGGATCACCCCTCCACTTT
.	TRBV16	.	TRBJ1-1	CASSQLGNTEAFF	TGTGCCAGCAGTCAGTTAGGGAACACTGAAGCTTTCTTT
.	TRBV7-9	TRBD1	TRBJ1-2	CASSYRDRDSGYTF	TGTGCCAGCAGCTACCGGGACAGGGATAGTGGCTACACCTTC
.	TRBV2	TRBD2	TRBJ2-2	CASSMGLAGGAIGELFF	TGTGCCAGCAGTATGGGACTAGCGGGGGGCGCGATCGGGGAGCTGTTTTTT
.	TRBV12-3/TRBV12-4	TRBD1	TRBJ2-7	CASSGDRDYEQYF	TGTGCCAGCAGTGGGGACAGGGACTACGAGCAGTACTTC
.	TRBV5-4	TRBD1	TRBJ2-1	CASSYGTGNYNEQFF	TGTGCCAGCAGCTACGGGACAGGGAACTACAATGAGCAGTTCTTC
few	TRBV19	TRBD1	TRBJ2-2	CASSKPSLFEYRQGNTGELFF	TGTGCCAGTAGTAAGCCCAGTCTGTTCGAATACCGACAGGGTAACACCGGGGAGCTGTTTTTT
.	TRBV7-2	.	TRBJ2-7	CASSPQPSYEQYF	TGTGCCAGCAGCCCACAGCCTTCCTACGAGCAGTACTTC
once	TRBV5-1	TRBD1	TRBJ2-7	CASSSGTGGWDEQYF	TGCGCCAGCAGCAGCGGGACAGGGGGCTGGGACGAGCAGTACTTC
.	TRBV5-6	.	TRBJ1-1	CASSPGTLNTEAFF	TGTGCCAGCAGCCCCGGGACACTTAACACTGAAGCTTTCTTT
.	TRBV7-6	.	TRBJ2-5	CASSSGGRRETQYF	TGTGCCAGCAGCTCTGGAGGACGGAGGGAGACCCAGTACTTC
.	TRBV6-4	TRBD2	TRBJ2-1	CASSASSGGADEQFF	TGTGCCAGCAGTGCCTCTAGCGGGGGGGCCGATGAGCAGTTCTTC
.	TRBV30	TRBD2	TRBJ2-1	CAWSRLGLAGAGGYNEQFF	TGTGCCTGGAGTCGACTCGGACTAGCGGGAGCCGGAGGCTACAATGAGCAGTTCTTC
.	TRBV10-1	.	TRBJ2-7	CASSELPRYEQYF	TGCGCCAGCAGTGAGTTGCCCAGGTACGAGCAGTACTTC
.	TRBV28	.	TRBJ1-2	CASSFMQGLYGYTF	TGTGCCAGCAGTTTTATGCAGGGCCTCTATGGCTACACCTTC
.	TRBV2	.	TRBJ1-4	CASSVNRGPREKLFF	TGTGCCAGCAGCGTAAACCGTGGGCCGAGGGAAAAACTGTTTTTT
.	TRBV5-1	.	TRBJ2-6	CASSLMGSGANVLTF	TGCGCCAGCAGCTTAATGGGGTCTGGGGCCAACGTCCTGACTTTC
.	TRBV6-2/TRBV6-3	.	TRBJ2-1	CASSSLYNEQFF	TGTGCCAGCAGTTCGCTTTACAATGAGCAGTTCTTC